This entry features one TCR beta chain sequence. Antigen: not known. The data were produced by immunoSEQ multiplex PCR, yet TCRdb's version contains in-frame clones alone and is incomplete. Of about 18,000 clones detected, around three quarters appear once; the ten largest clones hold roughly 14%. The sample comes from a study of OX40 agonist ivuxolimab in advanced cancers. On the study more broadly: Dose-escalation patients had hepatocellular carcinoma, melanoma, renal cell or head and neck cancer. A male proportion of 70% to 90% was recorded, with mean age approximately 64 years and range about 20 to 79.

Study-level results: Individuals who were partial responders at 0.1-3.0 mg/kg had clonal expansion that ranked among the lowest.

The clonotype comes from an adult with an advanced solid tumor such as melanoma, head and neck, liver or kidney cancer. This specimen consisted of CD4+ or CD8+ T cells sorted from blood, obtained in a trial of the OX40 agonist ivuxolimab.

In DNA form, the CDR3 reads TGTGCCAGCAGCGCAGGGAGCTCTGGAAACACCATATATTTT. Translation gives CASSAGSSGNTIYF. The chain links TRBV6-1 to TRBJ1-3, with D tentatively TRBD1 (5 bases). Germline lookup yields CDR1 MNHNS and CDR2 SASEGT. Trimming removed 6 bases at V and 0 bases at J, with 9 bases between. This CDR3 has 14 residues.